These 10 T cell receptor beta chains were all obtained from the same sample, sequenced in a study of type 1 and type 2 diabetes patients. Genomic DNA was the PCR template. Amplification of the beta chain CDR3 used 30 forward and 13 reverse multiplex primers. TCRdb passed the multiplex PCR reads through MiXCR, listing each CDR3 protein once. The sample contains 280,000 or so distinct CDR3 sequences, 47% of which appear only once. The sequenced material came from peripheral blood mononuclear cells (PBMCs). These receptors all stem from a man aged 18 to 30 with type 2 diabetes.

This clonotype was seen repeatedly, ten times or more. CDR3 region: CASSSGHTNTEAFF. The CDR3 bases are TGTGCCAGTAGTTCGGGACACACGAACACTGAAGCTTTCTTT. The V gene is TRBV19, the J gene TRBJ1-1, with D possibly being TRBD1 (6 bases). Germline values: CDR1 LNHDA, CDR2 SQIVND (reference sequence). V was pared by 5 bases and J by 1 base, with 11 bases between. The CDR3 sequence is 14 residues long.

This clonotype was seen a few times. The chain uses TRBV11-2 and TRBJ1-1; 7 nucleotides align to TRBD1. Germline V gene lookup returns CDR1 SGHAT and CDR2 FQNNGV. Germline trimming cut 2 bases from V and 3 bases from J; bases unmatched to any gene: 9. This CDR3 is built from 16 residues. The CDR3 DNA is TGTGCCAGCAGCTTAAGATGGGGACAGATAGACACTGAAGCTTTCTTT. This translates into CASSLRWGQIDTEAFF.

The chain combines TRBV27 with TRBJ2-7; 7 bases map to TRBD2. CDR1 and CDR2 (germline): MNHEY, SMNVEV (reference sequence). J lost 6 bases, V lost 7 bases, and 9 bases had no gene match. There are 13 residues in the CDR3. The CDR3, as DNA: TGTGCCAGCATACAGCGGGGCAAAGGCGAGCAGTACTTC. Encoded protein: CASIQRGKGEQYF.

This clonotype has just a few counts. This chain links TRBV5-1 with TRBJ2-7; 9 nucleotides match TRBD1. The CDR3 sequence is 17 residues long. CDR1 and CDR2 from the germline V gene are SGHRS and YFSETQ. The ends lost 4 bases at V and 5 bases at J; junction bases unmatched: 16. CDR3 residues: CASSLHPGQGRMNEQYF. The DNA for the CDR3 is TGCGCCAGCAGCCTGCATCCGGGACAGGGAAGAATGAACGAGCAGTACTTC.

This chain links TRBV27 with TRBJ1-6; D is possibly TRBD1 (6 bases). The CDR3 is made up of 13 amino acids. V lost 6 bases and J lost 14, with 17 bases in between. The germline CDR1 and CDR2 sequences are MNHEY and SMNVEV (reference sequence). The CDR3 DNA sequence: TGTGCCAGCAGCCCCGTTGGGGGGCGAACCCTCCACTTT. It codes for CASSPVGGRTLHF.

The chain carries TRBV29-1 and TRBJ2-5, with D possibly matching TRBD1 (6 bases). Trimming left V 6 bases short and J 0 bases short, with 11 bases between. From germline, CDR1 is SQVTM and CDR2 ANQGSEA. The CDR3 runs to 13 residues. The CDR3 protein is CSVGRDNQETQYF. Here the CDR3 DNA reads TGCAGCGTCGGCCGGGACAACCAAGAGACCCAGTACTTC.

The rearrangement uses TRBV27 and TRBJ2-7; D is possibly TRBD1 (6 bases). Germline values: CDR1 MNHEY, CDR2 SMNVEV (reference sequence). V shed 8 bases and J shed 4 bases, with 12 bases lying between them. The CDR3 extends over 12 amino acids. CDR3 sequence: CASAGTFYEQYF. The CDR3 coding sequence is TGTGCCAGCGCCGGGACATTTTACGAGCAGTACTTC.

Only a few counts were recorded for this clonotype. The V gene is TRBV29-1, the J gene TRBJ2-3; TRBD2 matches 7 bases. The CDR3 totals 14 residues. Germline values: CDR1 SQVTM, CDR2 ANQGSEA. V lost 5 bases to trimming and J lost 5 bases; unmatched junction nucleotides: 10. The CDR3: CSVYLGERGDTQYF. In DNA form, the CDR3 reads TGCAGCGTTTACCTGGGGGAGCGGGGAGATACGCAGTATTTT.

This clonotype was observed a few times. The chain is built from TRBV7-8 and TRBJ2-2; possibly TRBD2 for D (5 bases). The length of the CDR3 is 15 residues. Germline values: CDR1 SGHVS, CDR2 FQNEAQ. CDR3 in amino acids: CAIPLFEGWTGELFF. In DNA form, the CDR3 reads TGTGCAATCCCTCTTTTTGAGGGTTGGACCGGGGAGCTGTTTTTT.

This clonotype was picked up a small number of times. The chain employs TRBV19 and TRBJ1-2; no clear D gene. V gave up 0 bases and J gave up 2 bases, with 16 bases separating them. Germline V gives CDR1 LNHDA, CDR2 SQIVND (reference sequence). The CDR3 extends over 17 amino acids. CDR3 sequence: CASSIDLAGSRNYGYTF. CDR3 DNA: TGTGCCAGTAGTATAGATCTTGCGGGGAGTCGGAACTATGGCTACACCTTC.